The rows below give T cell receptor beta chains drawn from one sample of a study of cytomegalovirus exposure and HLA in healthy donors. Generated by immunoSEQ multiplex PCR, the TCRdb table keeps only in-frame clones and is missing some. Of 90,000 to 120,000 clones in the sample, roughly 72% were seen once. What was sequenced was PBMCs. These receptors were collected from a man aged 30 to 39 in good health and CMV-seronegative. Each CDR3 is given with its conserved first and last residue. The D gene is left open where the match is weak. Size is stated for part of the rows, as once, few or many counts, or as a class when the clone is expanded.

CDR3 protein: CASSPGTGRNTEAFF
CDR3 DNA: TGTGCCAGCAGCCCCGGGACAGGGCGGAACACTGAAGCTTTCTTT
CDR3 length: 15
J gene: TRBJ1-1
clone size: -
D gene: TRBD1
V gene: TRBV7-9

CDR3 protein: CASSPTSGGLYNEQFF
CDR3 DNA: TGTGCCAGCAGTCCGACTAGCGGGGGCCTCTACAATGAGCAGTTCTTC
CDR3 length: 16
J gene: TRBJ2-1
clone size: few
D gene: TRBD2
V gene: TRBV28

CDR3 protein: CASSKQGLGNTEAFF
CDR3 DNA: TGTGCCAGCAGCAAACAGGGGCTAGGAAACACTGAAGCTTTCTTT
CDR3 length: 15
J gene: TRBJ1-1
clone size: -
D gene: TRBD1
V gene: TRBV27

CDR3 protein: CASKLAAPYEQYF
CDR3 DNA: TGTGCCAGTAAACTAGCGGCCCCCTACGAGCAGTACTTC
CDR3 length: 13
J gene: TRBJ2-7
clone size: -
D gene: TRBD2
V gene: TRBV6-1

CDR3 protein: CASSPGSGAAGETQYF
CDR3 DNA: TGTGCCAGCAGCCCGGGTAGCGGGGCAGCGGGAGAGACCCAGTACTTC
CDR3 length: 16
J gene: TRBJ2-5
clone size: -
D gene: TRBD2
V gene: TRBV5-4

CDR3 protein: CASSLVFGEQYF
CDR3 DNA: TGCGCCAGCAGCTTGGTATTCGGCGAGCAGTACTTC
CDR3 length: 12
J gene: TRBJ2-7
clone size: once
D gene: -
V gene: TRBV5-1

CDR3 protein: CASSLAQGGAFF
CDR3 DNA: TGTGCCAGCAGCTTAGCGCAGGGTGGAGCTTTCTTT
CDR3 length: 12
J gene: TRBJ1-1
clone size: -
D gene: -
V gene: TRBV7-6

CDR3 protein: CASSPIERESEQYF
CDR3 DNA: TGTGCCAGCAGCCCCATCGAGAGGGAAAGCGAGCAGTACTTC
CDR3 length: 14
J gene: TRBJ2-7
clone size: -
D gene: -
V gene: TRBV7-9

CDR3 protein: CASEDRRNQPQHF
CDR3 DNA: TGTGCCAGTGAGGACAGACGCAATCAGCCCCAGCATTTT
CDR3 length: 13
J gene: TRBJ1-5
clone size: -
D gene: -
V gene: TRBV19

CDR3 protein: CASRTGTLGQPQHF
CDR3 DNA: TGTGCCAGCAGGACCGGGACTCTGGGTCAGCCCCAGCATTTT
CDR3 length: 14
J gene: TRBJ1-5
clone size: -
D gene: -
V gene: TRBV6-1

CDR3 protein: CASSSLRGREQYF
CDR3 DNA: TGTGCCAGCAGCTCTCTCAGGGGGAGAGAGCAGTACTTC
CDR3 length: 13
J gene: TRBJ2-7
clone size: few
D gene: TRBD1
V gene: TRBV7-8

CDR3 protein: CASRAALGQGTYEQYF
CDR3 DNA: TGTGCCAGCAGAGCTGCCCTCGGACAGGGTACCTACGAGCAGTACTTC
CDR3 length: 16
J gene: TRBJ2-7
clone size: once
D gene: TRBD1
V gene: TRBV28

CDR3 protein: CASSVTPGGQTGELFF
CDR3 DNA: TGTGCCAGCAGCGTAACCCCCGGGGGTCAAACCGGGGAGCTGTTTTTT
CDR3 length: 16
J gene: TRBJ2-2
clone size: -
D gene: -
V gene: TRBV9

CDR3 protein: CASSSGLEETQYF
CDR3 DNA: TGCGCCAGCAGCTCCGGACTAGAAGAGACCCAGTACTTC
CDR3 length: 13
J gene: TRBJ2-5
clone size: -
D gene: TRBD2
V gene: TRBV5-1

CDR3 protein: CASSPGGLGNTEAFF
CDR3 DNA: TGTGCCAGCAGCCCCGGGGGGTTGGGGAACACTGAAGCTTTCTTT
CDR3 length: 15
J gene: TRBJ1-1
clone size: -
D gene: -
V gene: TRBV6-5

CDR3 protein: CSVEIFGGWSSYEQYF
CDR3 DNA: TGCAGCGTTGAAATCTTTGGCGGCTGGAGCTCCTACGAGCAGTACTTC
CDR3 length: 16
J gene: TRBJ2-7
clone size: -
D gene: -
V gene: TRBV29-1

CDR3 protein: CASSLRLAEFTDTQYF
CDR3 DNA: TGTGCCAGCAGCCTAAGACTAGCGGAGTTCACAGATACGCAGTATTTT
CDR3 length: 16
J gene: TRBJ2-3
clone size: once
D gene: TRBD2
V gene: TRBV7-9

CDR3 protein: CASSFRPPMRQEKSNYGYTF
CDR3 DNA: TGTGCCAGCAGTTTCCGCCCCCCCATGAGACAGGAGAAATCTAACTATGGCTACACCTTC
CDR3 length: 20
J gene: TRBJ1-2
clone size: -
D gene: -
V gene: TRBV28

CDR3 protein: CAWSVLAGTLPGANVLTF
CDR3 DNA: TGTGCCTGGAGTGTACTAGCGGGAACCCTTCCTGGGGCCAACGTCCTGACTTTC
CDR3 length: 18
J gene: TRBJ2-6
clone size: few
D gene: TRBD2
V gene: TRBV30

CDR3 protein: CASSSSGQGGTDTQYF
CDR3 DNA: TGTGCCAGCAGTTCCTCAGGGCAAGGTGGCACAGATACGCAGTATTTT
CDR3 length: 16
J gene: TRBJ2-3
clone size: -
D gene: -
V gene: TRBV28

CDR3 protein: CASREAWDNGYTF
CDR3 DNA: TGTGCCAGCAGGGAGGCTTGGGACAATGGCTACACCTTC
CDR3 length: 13
J gene: TRBJ1-2
clone size: few
D gene: -
V gene: TRBV21-1

CDR3 protein: CASSFNGNTEAFF
CDR3 DNA: TGTGCCAGCAGCTTTAACGGGAACACTGAAGCTTTCTTT
CDR3 length: 13
J gene: TRBJ1-1
clone size: -
D gene: -
V gene: TRBV7-3

CDR3 protein: CASSQVPARAYYEQYF
CDR3 DNA: TGCGCCAGCAGCCAAGTCCCTGCACGCGCCTACTACGAGCAGTACTTC
CDR3 length: 16
J gene: TRBJ2-7
clone size: -
D gene: -
V gene: TRBV4-1

CDR3 protein: CASSLVWRGPGPQYF
CDR3 DNA: TGTGCCAGCAGCTTAGTGTGGAGGGGACCAGGGCCCCAGTACTTC
CDR3 length: 15
J gene: TRBJ2-5
clone size: -
D gene: -
V gene: TRBV7-6

CDR3 protein: CAWITGGVQYF
CDR3 DNA: TGTGCCTGGATAACAGGGGGGGTGCAGTACTTC
CDR3 length: 11
J gene: TRBJ2-7
clone size: once
D gene: -
V gene: TRBV30

CDR3 protein: CASSLEWGPGELFF
CDR3 DNA: TGCGCCAGCAGCTTGGAGTGGGGGCCCGGGGAGCTGTTTTTT
CDR3 length: 14
J gene: TRBJ2-2
clone size: few
D gene: -
V gene: TRBV5-1

CDR3 protein: CASSPGQGATNEKLFF
CDR3 DNA: TGTGCCAGCAGCCCAGGACAGGGTGCAACTAATGAAAAACTGTTTTTT
CDR3 length: 16
J gene: TRBJ1-4
clone size: -
D gene: TRBD1
V gene: TRBV5-4

CDR3 protein: CASSPGTGKNQETQYF
CDR3 DNA: TGTGCCAGCAGCCCGGGGACAGGGAAAAACCAAGAGACCCAGTACTTC
CDR3 length: 16
J gene: TRBJ2-5
clone size: -
D gene: TRBD1
V gene: TRBV11-3

CDR3 protein: CASSRTSGAGELFF
CDR3 DNA: TGTGCCAGCAGCCGGACCTCGGGGGCCGGGGAGCTGTTTTTT
CDR3 length: 14
J gene: TRBJ2-2
clone size: -
D gene: -
V gene: TRBV2

CDR3 protein: CASGNPARTGDYEQYF
CDR3 DNA: TGTGCCAGCGGCAACCCGGCCAGGACAGGGGACTACGAGCAGTACTTC
CDR3 length: 16
J gene: TRBJ2-7
clone size: -
D gene: TRBD1
V gene: TRBV11-2

CDR3 protein: CASSTTTGGSYNEQFF
CDR3 DNA: TGTGCCAGCAGCACGACTACCGGAGGCTCCTACAATGAGCAGTTCTTC
CDR3 length: 16
J gene: TRBJ2-1
clone size: -
D gene: -
V gene: TRBV5-5

CDR3 protein: CASSYGGAGGEKLFF
CDR3 DNA: TGTGCCAGCAGTTACGGAGGGGCAGGGGGTGAAAAACTGTTTTTT
CDR3 length: 15
J gene: TRBJ1-4
clone size: once
D gene: TRBD1
V gene: TRBV6-5

CDR3 protein: CASSLGHRGYNEQFF
CDR3 DNA: TGTGCCAGCAGCTTGGGTCACAGGGGTTACAATGAGCAGTTCTTC
CDR3 length: 15
J gene: TRBJ2-1
clone size: -
D gene: TRBD1
V gene: TRBV5-4

CDR3 protein: CASSPGGLFTGELFF
CDR3 DNA: TGTGCCAGCAGCCCAGGGGGATTATTCACCGGGGAGCTGTTTTTT
CDR3 length: 15
J gene: TRBJ2-2
clone size: -
D gene: TRBD1
V gene: TRBV7-8

CDR3 protein: CASSTGNTDTQYF
CDR3 DNA: TGTGCCAGCAGCACCGGTAACACAGATACGCAGTATTTT
CDR3 length: 13
J gene: TRBJ2-3
clone size: -
D gene: -
V gene: TRBV11-1

CDR3 protein: CASSLPGQLGEKLFF
CDR3 DNA: TGTGCCAGCTCTCTTCCGGGACAGTTAGGAGAAAAACTGTTTTTT
CDR3 length: 15
J gene: TRBJ1-4
clone size: -
D gene: TRBD1
V gene: TRBV28

CDR3 protein: CASSLDRGTDTQYF
CDR3 DNA: TGTGCCAGCAGTCTGGACAGGGGCACAGATACGCAGTATTTT
CDR3 length: 14
J gene: TRBJ2-3
clone size: -
D gene: TRBD1
V gene: TRBV27

CDR3 protein: CASSSTGTSYEQYF
CDR3 DNA: TGTGCCAGCAGCTCGACAGGGACCTCCTACGAGCAGTACTTC
CDR3 length: 14
J gene: TRBJ2-7
clone size: -
D gene: TRBD1
V gene: TRBV5-6

CDR3 protein: CASSLSSGYREKLFF
CDR3 DNA: TGTGCCAGCAGTTTATCATCGGGATATCGAGAAAAACTGTTTTTT
CDR3 length: 15
J gene: TRBJ1-4
clone size: -
D gene: -
V gene: TRBV27

CDR3 protein: CASPRAGSVGTDTQYF
CDR3 DNA: TGTGCCAGTCCTAGGGCGGGGAGTGTTGGCACAGATACGCAGTATTTT
CDR3 length: 16
J gene: TRBJ2-3
clone size: -
D gene: -
V gene: TRBV28

CDR3 protein: CASSIGVAARDEQYF
CDR3 DNA: TGTGCCAGTAGTATAGGAGTCGCAGCGCGAGACGAGCAGTACTTC
CDR3 length: 15
J gene: TRBJ2-7
clone size: few
D gene: -
V gene: TRBV19

CDR3 protein: CASSFLQGGYKAFF
CDR3 DNA: TGCGCCAGCAGCTTTTTACAGGGGGGCTATAAAGCTTTCTTT
CDR3 length: 14
J gene: TRBJ1-1
clone size: -
D gene: TRBD1
V gene: TRBV5-1

CDR3 protein: CSVGLGRSYEQYF
CDR3 DNA: TGCAGCGTGGGACTGGGAAGAAGTTACGAGCAGTACTTC
CDR3 length: 13
J gene: TRBJ2-7
clone size: -
D gene: -
V gene: TRBV29-1

CDR3 protein: CASSYGLAGGDEQFF
CDR3 DNA: TGTGCCAGCAGCTACGGACTAGCGGGAGGCGATGAGCAGTTCTTC
CDR3 length: 15
J gene: TRBJ2-1
clone size: -
D gene: TRBD2
V gene: TRBV9

CDR3 protein: CASSRASGANEQFF
CDR3 DNA: TGTGCCAGCAGCCGGGCTAGCGGGGCTAATGAGCAGTTCTTC
CDR3 length: 14
J gene: TRBJ2-1
clone size: -
D gene: TRBD2
V gene: TRBV5-6

CDR3 protein: CASSFLDSGSTDTQYF
CDR3 DNA: TGTGCCAGCAGCTTTCTCGATAGCGGGAGCACAGATACGCAGTATTTT
CDR3 length: 16
J gene: TRBJ2-3
clone size: -
D gene: TRBD2
V gene: TRBV7-9

CDR3 protein: CASSLGPMGGSTEAFF
CDR3 DNA: TGCGCCAGCAGCTTGGGCCCCATGGGGGGGAGCACTGAAGCTTTCTTT
CDR3 length: 16
J gene: TRBJ1-1
clone size: -
D gene: -
V gene: TRBV5-1

CDR3 protein: CASNPGQGITQRGYEQYF
CDR3 DNA: TGTGCCAGCAACCCCGGACAGGGAATTACCCAGCGGGGCTACGAGCAGTACTTC
CDR3 length: 18
J gene: TRBJ2-7
clone size: -
D gene: -
V gene: TRBV27